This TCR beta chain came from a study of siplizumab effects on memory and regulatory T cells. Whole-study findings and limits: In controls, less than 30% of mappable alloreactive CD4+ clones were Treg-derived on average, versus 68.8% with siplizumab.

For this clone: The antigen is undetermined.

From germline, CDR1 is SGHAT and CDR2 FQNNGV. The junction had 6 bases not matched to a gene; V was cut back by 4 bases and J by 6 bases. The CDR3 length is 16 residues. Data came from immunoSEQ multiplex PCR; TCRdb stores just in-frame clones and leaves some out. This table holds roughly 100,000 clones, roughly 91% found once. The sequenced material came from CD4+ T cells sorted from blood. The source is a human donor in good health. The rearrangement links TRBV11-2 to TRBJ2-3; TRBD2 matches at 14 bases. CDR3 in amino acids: CASSWGLAGEGDTQYF. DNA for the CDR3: TGTGCCAGCAGCTGGGGACTAGCGGGGGAGGGGGATACGCAGTATTTT.